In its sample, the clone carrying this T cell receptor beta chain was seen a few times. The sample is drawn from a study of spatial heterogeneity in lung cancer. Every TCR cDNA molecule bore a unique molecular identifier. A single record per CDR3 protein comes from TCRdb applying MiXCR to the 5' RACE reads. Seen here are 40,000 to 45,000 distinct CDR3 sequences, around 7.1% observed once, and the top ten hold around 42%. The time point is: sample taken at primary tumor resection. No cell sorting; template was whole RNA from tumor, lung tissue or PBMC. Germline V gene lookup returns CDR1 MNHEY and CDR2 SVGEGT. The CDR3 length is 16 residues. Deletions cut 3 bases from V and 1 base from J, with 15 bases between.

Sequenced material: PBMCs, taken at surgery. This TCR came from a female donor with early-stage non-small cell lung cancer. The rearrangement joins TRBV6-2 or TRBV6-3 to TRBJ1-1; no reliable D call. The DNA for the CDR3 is TGTGCCAGCAGTTATCTATCGGGTCTTACGAACACTGAAGCTTTCTTT. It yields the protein CASSYLSGLTNTEAFF.